The entry that follows covers one T cell receptor beta chain sequence. This clone was counted once. This receptor's antigen is unknown. Per-base quality was not reported, and no clone a single base away is much larger than it. The entry originates in a study of control samples from healthy donors and cancer patients (dated by TCRdb to 2018 to 2021). There are 14 amino acids in the CDR3, from cysteine to phenylalanine inclusive. This entry keeps only the CDR3 DNA: 42 bases, framed from base 1. At the junction V is shortened by 8 bases and J by 4 bases; bases outside the gene matches: 13. Sequences GTSNPN (CDR1) and SVGIG (CDR2) are obtained from the germline V gene (reference sequence). The library was produced with the immunoSEQ multiplex PCR assay. In its TCRdb copy, this immuneACCESS table keeps in-frame sequences only and misses some clones. Where compared with another copy, unresolved V genes explain less than half of these, and the others have no known cause. Across this sample there are about 51,000 clones, with roughly 80% seen only once. The ten largest clones represent roughly a tenth of the sample.

The V gene is TRBV30 and the J gene is TRBJ2-7, with 8 central nucleotides matching TRBD1. The sequenced sample was blood. The TCR sequence derives from a man between 65 and 85 years old in good health. The CDR3 protein sequence reads: CAGTLRDRYYEQYF. The base sequence is TGTGCCGGGACCCTAAGGGACAGGTATTACGAGCAGTACTTC.